This passage covers 8 T cell receptor beta chains from one sample sequenced in a study of T cells after posttransplantation cyclophosphamide. Treatment was busulfan-fludarabine conditioning, a marrow graft, and cyclophosphamide on days +3 and +4. Clones were read by immunoSEQ multiplex PCR, and TCRdb kept only the in-frame ones, dropping some. The profile covers 6,000 to 8,000 clones, none occurring a single time. The sequences come from PBMCs, collected after an allogeneic stem cell transplant with post-transplant cyclophosphamide. Receptors originate from a male patient between 25 and 39 years old who received an allogeneic stem cell transplant from an unrelated donor, was CMV-positive, and had acute and chronic GVHD. T cells may partly derive from the graft donor.

The sample holds many counts of this clone. The rearrangement uses TRBV5-1 and TRBJ1-4; 8 nucleotides line up with TRBD1. Trimming at V came to 0 bases and at J to 7 bases, leaving 2 bases not matched to a gene. Germline values: CDR1 SGHRS, CDR2 YFSETQ. CDR3 size: 14 residues. CDR3 protein: CASSLVQGGEKLFF. The CDR3 DNA reads TGCGCCAGCAGCTTGGTACAGGGGGGTGAAAAACTGTTTTTT.

By frequency in the sample, this clone is medium-sized (0.01 to 0.1%). The chain uses TRBV19 and TRBJ2-6; D uncertain. Trimming took off 6 bases at V and 0 bases at J, with 9 bases between the two ends. The CDR3 consists of 15 residues. Germline V gene sequence: CDR1 LNHDA, CDR2 SQIVND (reference sequence). CDR3 in DNA: TGTGCCAGTAGAGAAGGTTCCTCTGGGGCCAACGTCCTGACTTTC. Its protein product is CASREGSSGANVLTF.

This clone was found many times. This chain links TRBV6-6 with TRBJ2-7, with 7 bases matching TRBD1. The V and J ends lost 6 bases and 1 base, in that order; junction bases with no gene match: 6. The CDR3 sequence is 14 residues long. Germline CDR1 and CDR2: MNHNY and SVGAGI (reference sequence). Here the CDR3 DNA reads TGTGCCAGCAGGGGACCGGGACAGTCCTACGAGCAGTACTTC. Its translation: CASRGPGQSYEQYF.

This clone was seen ten or more times. This chain connects TRBV19 to TRBJ1-2; 9 positions agree with TRBD1. V lost 4 bases and J lost 3; bases outside the gene matches: 6. This CDR3 region has 15 residues. Germline V gene lookup returns CDR1 LNHDA and CDR2 SQIVND (reference sequence). The CDR3 sequence: CASSRTGEGDYGYTF. CDR3 nucleotides: TGTGCCAGTAGTAGGACAGGGGAGGGAGACTATGGCTACACCTTC.

This clone was counted at least ten times. The chain combines TRBV30 with TRBJ2-7, with D possibly matching TRBD1 (5 bases). The CDR3 covers 12 residues. Per the germline V gene, CDR1 is GTSNPN and CDR2 is SVGIG (reference sequence). The V gene lost 7 bases and the J gene lost 0 bases, with 10 bases spanning the gap. The CDR3 loop is CASPDISYEQYF. CDR3 DNA: TGTGCCTCCCCGGACATCTCCTACGAGCAGTACTTC.

This clone has ten or more counts. The rearrangement links TRBV9 to TRBJ2-7, with 8 nucleotides matching TRBD2. Looked up from germline, CDR1 is SGDLS and CDR2 is YYNGEE. V gave up 2 bases and J gave up 6 bases; unmatched junction bases: 4. This CDR3 comprises 13 residues. The CDR3 here is CASSVGLGLEQYF. The CDR3 coding sequence is TGTGCCAGCAGCGTGGGACTAGGGCTCGAGCAGTACTTC.

The table lists this clone with many counts. The V call is TRBV6-2 or TRBV6-3, the J call TRBJ2-1; 8 bases align to TRBD2. CDR3 length: 15 residues. Germline lookup yields CDR1 MNHEY and CDR2 SVGEGT. V trimming: 6 bases; J trimming: 8 bases; junction bases outside the gene matches: 12. The CDR3 DNA is TGTGCCAGCAGCAACATAGCGGGAAGGTTTGATGAGCAGTTCTTC. This codes for CASSNIAGRFDEQFF.

In its sample, this clone was seen many times. The CDR3 nucleotides read TGTGCCAGCAGCCCCTGGGGCGAAGGGGGCACAGATACGCAGTATTTT. This gives the protein CASSPWGEGGTDTQYF. V and J are TRBV4-2 and TRBJ2-3, with D possibly being TRBD1 (5 bases). There are 16 residues in the CDR3. Germline loops: CDR1 LGHNA, CDR2 YNFKEQ. Trimming cost V 4 bases and J 1 base, with 15 bases left between them.